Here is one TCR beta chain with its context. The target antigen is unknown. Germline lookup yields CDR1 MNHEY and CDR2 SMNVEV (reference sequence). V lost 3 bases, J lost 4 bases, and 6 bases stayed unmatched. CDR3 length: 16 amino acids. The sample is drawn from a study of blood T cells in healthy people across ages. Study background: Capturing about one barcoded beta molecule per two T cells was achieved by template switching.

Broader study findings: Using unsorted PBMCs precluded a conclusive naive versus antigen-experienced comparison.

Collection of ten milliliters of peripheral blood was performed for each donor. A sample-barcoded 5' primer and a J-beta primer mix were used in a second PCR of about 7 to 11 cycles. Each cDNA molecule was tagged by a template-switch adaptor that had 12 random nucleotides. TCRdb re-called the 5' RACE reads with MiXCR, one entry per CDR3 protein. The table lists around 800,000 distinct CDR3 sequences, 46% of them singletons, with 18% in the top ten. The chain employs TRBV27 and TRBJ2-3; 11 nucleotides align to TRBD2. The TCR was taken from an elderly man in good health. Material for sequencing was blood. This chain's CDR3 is CASSFSRLAGPDTQYF. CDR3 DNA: TGTGCCAGCAGTTTCTCCCGACTAGCGGGGCCAGATACGCAGTATTTT.